This T cell receptor (beta chain) appears in the sequencing data of a study of shared clonotypes between healthy human individuals. Study-level points and caveats: Generation probability values for non-shared clonotypes were lower than those for clonotypes shared by all four donors.

V was clipped by 6 bases and J by 5 bases, with 13 bases between them. The CDR3 has 14 residues. Per the germline V gene, CDR1 is SGHAT and CDR2 is FQNNGV. Regarding this clone: Its antigen is still unknown.

Healthy HIV-negative adults with no recent acute infections or vaccinations were recruited as donors. Sorted-subset replicate PCRs used about 180 ng DNA, tens of thousands of T cell genomes. The protocol was immunoSEQ multiplex PCR, while the TCRdb copy is restricted to in-frame clones and leaves out a portion. The sample contains 1.6 million or so clones, approximately 98.5% of which appear only once. The rearrangement links TRBV11-2 to TRBJ2-2, with D maybe TRBD2 (5 bases). Sequencing was done on a sample of naive CD4+ T cells sorted from blood. As for subset: CD45RA+ positively selected. The TCR sequence derives from a man younger than 45 in good health. DNA for the CDR3: TGTGCCAGCAGAGGATTGCGGGTTACCGGGGAGCTGTTTTTT. Translating gives CASRGLRVTGELFF. Full variable domain (rest looked up from reference TRBV11-2 and TRBJ2-2): EAGVAQSPRYKIIEKRQSVAFWCNPISGHATLYWYQQILGQGPKLLIQFQNNGVVDDSQLPKDRFSAERLKGVDSTLKIQPAKLEDSAVYLCASRGLRVTGELFFGEGSRLTVL.